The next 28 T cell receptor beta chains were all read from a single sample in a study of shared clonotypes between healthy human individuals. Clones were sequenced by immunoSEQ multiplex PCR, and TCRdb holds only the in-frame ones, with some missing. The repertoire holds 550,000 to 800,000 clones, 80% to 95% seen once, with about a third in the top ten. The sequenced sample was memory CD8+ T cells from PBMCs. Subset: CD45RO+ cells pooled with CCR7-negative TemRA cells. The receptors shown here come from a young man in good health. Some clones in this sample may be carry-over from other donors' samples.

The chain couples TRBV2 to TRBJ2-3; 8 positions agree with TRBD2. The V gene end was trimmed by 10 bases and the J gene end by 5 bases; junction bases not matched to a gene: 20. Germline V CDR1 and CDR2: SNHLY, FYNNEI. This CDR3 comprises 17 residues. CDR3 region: CATTRREAIVVGDTQYF. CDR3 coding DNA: TGTGCCACCACAAGGCGGGAGGCAATCGTTGTGGGAGATACGCAGTATTTT.

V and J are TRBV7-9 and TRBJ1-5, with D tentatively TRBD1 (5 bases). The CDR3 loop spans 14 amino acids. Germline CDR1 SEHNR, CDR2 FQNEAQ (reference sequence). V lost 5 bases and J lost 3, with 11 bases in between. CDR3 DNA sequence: TGTGCCAGCAGCGACGGGGACCCCAATCAGCCCCAGCATTTT. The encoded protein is CASSDGDPNQPQHF.

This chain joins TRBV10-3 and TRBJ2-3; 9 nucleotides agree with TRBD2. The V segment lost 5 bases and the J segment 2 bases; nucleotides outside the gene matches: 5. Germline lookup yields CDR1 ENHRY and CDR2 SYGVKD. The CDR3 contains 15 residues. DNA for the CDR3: TGTGCCATCAGTCCGGGACTAGCTATCACAGATACGCAGTATTTT. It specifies CAISPGLAITDTQYF.

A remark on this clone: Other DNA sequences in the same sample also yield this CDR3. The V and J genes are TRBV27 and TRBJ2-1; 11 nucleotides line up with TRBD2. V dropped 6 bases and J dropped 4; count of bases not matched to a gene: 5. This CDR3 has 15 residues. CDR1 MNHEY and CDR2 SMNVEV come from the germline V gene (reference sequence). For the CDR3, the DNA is TGTGCCAGCAGCCTGACTAGCGGGACTTACAATGAGCAGTTCTTC. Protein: CASSLTSGTYNEQFF.

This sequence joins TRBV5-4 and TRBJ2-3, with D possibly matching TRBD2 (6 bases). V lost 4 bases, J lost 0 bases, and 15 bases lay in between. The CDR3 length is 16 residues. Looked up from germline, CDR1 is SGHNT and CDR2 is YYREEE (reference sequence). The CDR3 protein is CASSGPGETSTDTQYF. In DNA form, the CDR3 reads TGTGCCAGCAGCGGGCCGGGAGAGACTAGCACAGATACGCAGTATTTT. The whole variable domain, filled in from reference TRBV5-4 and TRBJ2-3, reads ETGVTQSPTHLIKTRGQQVTLRCSSQSGHNTVSWYQQALGQGPQFIFQYYREEENGRGNFPPRFSGLQFPNYSSELNVNALELDDSALYLCASSGPGETSTDTQYFGPGTRLTVL.

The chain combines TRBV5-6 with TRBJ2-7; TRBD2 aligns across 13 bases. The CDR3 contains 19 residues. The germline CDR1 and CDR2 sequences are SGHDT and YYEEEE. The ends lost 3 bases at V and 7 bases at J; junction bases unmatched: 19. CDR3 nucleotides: TGTGCCAGCAGCTCACTACGGACTAGCGGGAGATCCCAGCCGGGGGAGCAGTACTTC. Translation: CASSSLRTSGRSQPGEQYF.

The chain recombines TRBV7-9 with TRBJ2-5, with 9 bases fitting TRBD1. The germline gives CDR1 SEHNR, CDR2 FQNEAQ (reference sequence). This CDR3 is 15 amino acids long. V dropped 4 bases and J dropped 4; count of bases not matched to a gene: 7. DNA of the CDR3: TGTGCCAGCAGCTCGCGACAGGGGGTAAGAGAGACCCAGTACTTC. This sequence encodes CASSSRQGVRETQYF.

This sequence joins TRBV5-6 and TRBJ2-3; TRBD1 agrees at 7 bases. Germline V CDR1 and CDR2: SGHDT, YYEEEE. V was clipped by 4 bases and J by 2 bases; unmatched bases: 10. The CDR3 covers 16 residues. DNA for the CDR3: TGTGCCAGCAGCATCTTGACAGGGAGACACACAGATACGCAGTATTTT. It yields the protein CASSILTGRHTDTQYF. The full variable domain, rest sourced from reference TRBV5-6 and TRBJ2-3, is DAGVTQSPTHLIKTRGQQVTLRCSPKSGHDTVSWYQQALGQGPQFIFQYYEEEERQRGNFPDRFSGHQFPNYSSELNVNALLLGDSALYLCASSILTGRHTDTQYFGPGTRLTVL.

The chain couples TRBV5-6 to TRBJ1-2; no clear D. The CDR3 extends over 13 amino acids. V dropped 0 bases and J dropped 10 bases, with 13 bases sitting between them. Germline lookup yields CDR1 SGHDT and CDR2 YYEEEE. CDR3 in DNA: TGTGCCAGCAGCTTGGAAGTTAGGGTCGACTACACCTTC. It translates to CASSLEVRVDYTF.

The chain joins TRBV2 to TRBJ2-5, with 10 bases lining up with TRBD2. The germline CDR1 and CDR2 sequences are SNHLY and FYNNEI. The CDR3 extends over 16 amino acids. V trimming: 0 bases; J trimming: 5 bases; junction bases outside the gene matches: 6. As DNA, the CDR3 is TGTGCCAGCAGTGAAGCCCTAGCGGGAGTATGGGAGACCCAGTACTTC. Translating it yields CASSEALAGVWETQYF. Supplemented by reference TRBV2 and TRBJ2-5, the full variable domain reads EPEVTQTPSHQVTQMGQEVILRCVPISNHLYFYWYRQILGQKVEFLVSFYNNEISEKSEIFDDQFSVERPDGSNFTLKIRSTKLEDSAMYFCASSEALAGVWETQYFGPGTRLLVL.

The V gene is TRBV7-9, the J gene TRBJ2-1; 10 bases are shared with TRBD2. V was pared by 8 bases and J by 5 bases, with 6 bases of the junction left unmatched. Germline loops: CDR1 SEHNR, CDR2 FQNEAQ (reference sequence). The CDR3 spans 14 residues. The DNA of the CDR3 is TGTGCCAGCTTTGGGACTAGCGCCAACAATGAGCAGTTCTTC. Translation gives CASFGTSANNEQFF.

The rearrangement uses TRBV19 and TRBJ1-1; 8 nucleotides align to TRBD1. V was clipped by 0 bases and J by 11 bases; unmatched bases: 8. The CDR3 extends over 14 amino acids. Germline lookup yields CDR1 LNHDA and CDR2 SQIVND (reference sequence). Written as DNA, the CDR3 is TGTGCCAGTAGTATAGATCCCGGGACAGGAAGGGCTTTCTTT. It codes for CASSIDPGTGRAFF.

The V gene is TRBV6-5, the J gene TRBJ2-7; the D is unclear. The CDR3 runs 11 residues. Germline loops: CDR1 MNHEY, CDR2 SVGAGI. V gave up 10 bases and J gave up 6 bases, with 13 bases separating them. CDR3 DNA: TGTGCCACCGAGAACATTGGCGAGCAGTACTTC. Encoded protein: CATENIGEQYF.

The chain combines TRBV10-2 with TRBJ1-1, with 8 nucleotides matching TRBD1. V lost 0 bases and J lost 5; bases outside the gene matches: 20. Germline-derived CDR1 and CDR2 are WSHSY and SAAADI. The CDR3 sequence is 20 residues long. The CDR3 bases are TGCGCCAGCAGTGAGTCCAAAGAGGTTTTTGCAGGGGGCAAAGGAACTGAAGCTTTCTTT. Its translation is CASSESKEVFAGGKGTEAFF.

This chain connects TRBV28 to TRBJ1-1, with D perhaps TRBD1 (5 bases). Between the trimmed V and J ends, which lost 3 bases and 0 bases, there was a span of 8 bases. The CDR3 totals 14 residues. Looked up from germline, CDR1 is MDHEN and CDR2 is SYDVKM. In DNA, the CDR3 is TGTGCCAGCAGTTTCGAGACAGTGAACACTGAAGCTTTCTTT. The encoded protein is CASSFETVNTEAFF.

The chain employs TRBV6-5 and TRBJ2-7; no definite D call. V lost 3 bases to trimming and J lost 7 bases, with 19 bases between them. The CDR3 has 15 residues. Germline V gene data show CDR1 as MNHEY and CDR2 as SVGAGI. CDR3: CASSYAVTTMEEQYF. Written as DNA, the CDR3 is TGTGCCAGCAGTTATGCGGTCACCACCATGGAGGAGCAGTACTTC.

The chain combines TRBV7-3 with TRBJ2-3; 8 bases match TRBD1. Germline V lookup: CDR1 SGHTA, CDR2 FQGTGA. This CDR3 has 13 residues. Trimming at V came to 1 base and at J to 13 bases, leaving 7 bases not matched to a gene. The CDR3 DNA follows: TGTGCCAGCAGCTTAATCACGACAGGGGAAAAGTATTTT. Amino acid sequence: CASSLITTGEKYF.

CDR3 in DNA: TGTGCCAGCAGCGTAGATGGGGTCGTAGGTGAGCAGTACTTC. It translates to CASSVDGVVGEQYF. The gene calls are TRBV9 and TRBJ2-7; no definite D call. The V end was cut by 0 bases, the J end by 7 bases, with 14 bases between. The CDR3 is 14 amino acids. Germline V CDR1 and CDR2: SGDLS, YYNGEE.

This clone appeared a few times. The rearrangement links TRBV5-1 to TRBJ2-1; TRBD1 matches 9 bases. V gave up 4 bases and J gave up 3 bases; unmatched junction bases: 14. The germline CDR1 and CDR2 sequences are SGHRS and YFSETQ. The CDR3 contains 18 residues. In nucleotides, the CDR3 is TGCGCCAGCAGCGCACCGGGACAGGGATCAGGGAGCTACAATGAGCAGTTCTTC. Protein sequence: CASSAPGQGSGSYNEQFF.

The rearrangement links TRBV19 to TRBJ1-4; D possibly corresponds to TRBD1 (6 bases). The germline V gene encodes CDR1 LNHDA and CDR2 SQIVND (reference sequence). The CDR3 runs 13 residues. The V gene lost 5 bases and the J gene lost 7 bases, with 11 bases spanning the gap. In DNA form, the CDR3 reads TGTGCCAGTAGTGAGGGGGGGACTGAAAAACTGTTTTTT. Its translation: CASSEGGTEKLFF.

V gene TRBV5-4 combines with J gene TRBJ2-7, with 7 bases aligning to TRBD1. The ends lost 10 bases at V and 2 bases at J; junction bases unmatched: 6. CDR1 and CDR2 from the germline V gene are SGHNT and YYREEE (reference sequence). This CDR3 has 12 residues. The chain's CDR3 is CAGSRGPYEQYF. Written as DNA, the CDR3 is TGTGCCGGGAGTAGGGGGCCCTACGAGCAGTACTTC.

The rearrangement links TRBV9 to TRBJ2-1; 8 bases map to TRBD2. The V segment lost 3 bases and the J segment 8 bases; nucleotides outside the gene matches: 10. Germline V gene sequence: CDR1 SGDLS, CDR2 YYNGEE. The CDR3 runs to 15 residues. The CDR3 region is CASSESGSLWDEQFF. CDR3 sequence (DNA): TGTGCCAGCAGCGAGAGCGGGAGCCTGTGGGATGAGCAGTTCTTC. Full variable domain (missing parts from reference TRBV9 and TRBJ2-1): DSGVTQTPKHLITATGQRVTLRCSPRSGDLSVYWYQQSLDQGLQFLIQYYNGEERAKGNILERFSAQQFPDLHSELNLSSLELGDSALYFCASSESGSLWDEQFFGPGTRLTVL.

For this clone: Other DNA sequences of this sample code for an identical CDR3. CDR3 amino acids: CASSLGYSNQPQHF. CDR3 DNA sequence: TGTGCCAGCAGCTTGGGATATAGCAATCAGCCCCAGCATTTT. The V gene is TRBV5-8, the J gene TRBJ1-5; D is undetermined. The germline V gene encodes CDR1 SGHTS and CDR2 YDEGEE. The CDR3 is 14 amino acids. Trimming took off 0 bases at V and 0 bases at J, with 4 bases between the two ends.

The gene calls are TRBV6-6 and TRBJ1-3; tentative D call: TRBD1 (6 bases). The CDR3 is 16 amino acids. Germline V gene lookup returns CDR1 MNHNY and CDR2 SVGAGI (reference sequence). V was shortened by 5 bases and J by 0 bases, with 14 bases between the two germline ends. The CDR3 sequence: CASSHGQQYSGNTIYF. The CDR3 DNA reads TGTGCCAGCAGTCACGGACAGCAATACTCTGGAAACACCATATATTTT.

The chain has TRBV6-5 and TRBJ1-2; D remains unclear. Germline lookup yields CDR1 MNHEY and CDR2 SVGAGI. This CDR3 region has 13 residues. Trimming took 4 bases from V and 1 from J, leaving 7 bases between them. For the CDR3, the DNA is TGTGCCAGCAGTTGGGGTTTTAACTATGGCTACACCTTC. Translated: CASSWGFNYGYTF.

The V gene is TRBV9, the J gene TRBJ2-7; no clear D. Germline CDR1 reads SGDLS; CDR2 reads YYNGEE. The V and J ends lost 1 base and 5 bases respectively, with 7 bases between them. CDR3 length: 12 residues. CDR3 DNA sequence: TGTGCCAGCAGCGTAAGTAGGAACGAGCAGTACTTC. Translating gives CASSVSRNEQYF. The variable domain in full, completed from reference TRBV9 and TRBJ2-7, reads DSGVTQTPKHLITATGQRVTLRCSPRSGDLSVYWYQQSLDQGLQFLIQYYNGEERAKGNILERFSAQQFPDLHSELNLSSLELGDSALYFCASSVSRNEQYFGPGTRLTVT.

Here the CDR3 reads CASNSPSAGTGGSNYEQYF. The CDR3 nucleotides are TGTGCCAGCAATTCCCCCAGCGCCGGGACAGGGGGCTCAAACTACGAGCAGTACTTC. V and J are TRBV27 and TRBJ2-7, with 12 bases that match TRBD1. V gave up 7 bases and J gave up 3 bases; unmatched junction bases: 19. CDR1 and CDR2 (germline): MNHEY, SMNVEV (reference sequence). This CDR3 spans 19 amino acids.

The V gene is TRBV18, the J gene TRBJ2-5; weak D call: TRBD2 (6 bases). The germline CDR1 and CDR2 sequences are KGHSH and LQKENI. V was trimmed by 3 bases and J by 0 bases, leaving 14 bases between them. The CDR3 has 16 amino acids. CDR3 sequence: CASSPVRWEDQETQYF. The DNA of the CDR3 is TGTGCCAGCTCACCGGTTAGGTGGGAGGACCAAGAGACCCAGTACTTC.